Listed below are T cell receptor beta chains from one sample, sequenced in a study of radiotherapy plus CTLA-4 blockade in lung cancer. Method: immunoSEQ multiplex PCR; TCRdb's copy keeps in-frame clones and lacks some. The table lists approximately 67,000 clones, about 80% of them singletons, with 4% to 5% in the top ten. This specimen was peripheral blood, taken from a patient treated with radiotherapy plus ipilimumab. All receptors derive from a human donor with non-small cell lung cancer who had a partial response to radiotherapy plus ipilimumab. CDR3s include the opening cysteine and the closing phenylalanine or tryptophan. Clone size is not always given. Where it is, it says once, few, many or a class for expanded clones.

v_call,clone_size,cdr3_length,cdr3_aa
TRBV29-1,NA,15,CSVEDTGTGPNIQYF
TRBV13,once,15,CASSSGLITYNEQFF
TRBV6-6,NA,15,CASTHRGPMNTEAFF
TRBV7-3,NA,15,CASSPGPGQYYEQYF
TRBV30,NA,16,CAWSVGTGVTQETQYF
TRBV19,NA,14,CASTVGRGGTEAFF
TRBV4-2,NA,15,CASSQVAGGSYEQYF
TRBV5-1,NA,17,CASSLPGRTNRGNTIYF
TRBV6-6,NA,15,CASSPTGTPSIEQYF
TRBV28,once,15,CASTRSPGELYGYTF
TRBV7-9,NA,15,CASSLYSGVEEKLFF
TRBV18,NA,13,CASSPSLGNTIYF
TRBV19,NA,13,CASSLVGGDTQYF
TRBV19,NA,12,CASSQGGDTQYF
TRBV12-5,NA,14,CASGTGQGSETQYF
TRBV7-2,NA,14,CASSFQGLGTEAFF
TRBV19,NA,15,CASSATSGVYNEQFF
TRBV27,NA,14,CASSSRQGSYEQYF
TRBV28,few,14,CASHSSGRKYEQYF
TRBV6-1,NA,14,CACVAGGLGETQYF
TRBV28,NA,16,CASSGTSGSIPETQYF
TRBV19,NA,15,CASTSTGRNTGELFF
TRBV6-1,NA,15,CASSDGEGAADTQYF
TRBV7-6,few,14,CASSPGGSYNEQFF
TRBV5-1,NA,15,CASSLFAGGPNEQFF
TRBV27,NA,14,CASRGQGYGNTIYF
TRBV30,few,13,CAWEGTGYYEQYF
TRBV5-4,NA,15,CASSLPGLAHNEQFF
TRBV10-3,NA,14,CAISAGEGPYEQYF
TRBV27,NA,15,CASSPLNRRGQPQHF
TRBV6-5,NA,15,CASSFTGGGSTEAFF
TRBV30,few,13,CAWSSGINTEAFF
TRBV6-6,few,16,CASSPRTGNGYNEQFF
TRBV2,NA,18,CASSEWWGVNSGANVLTF
TRBV7-9,few,17,CASSLDASGSAYNEQFF
TRBV28,NA,14,CASSLVKTYNEQFF
TRBV5-1,NA,14,CASSLDRGTDTQYF
TRBV28,NA,14,CASSRGGLSQPQHF
TRBV7-8,NA,19,CASSLWTSGRWSSYNEQFF
TRBV6-1,NA,14,CASSEGTSRYEQYF
TRBV5-1,NA,18,CASRSTRGRGGKDTEAFF